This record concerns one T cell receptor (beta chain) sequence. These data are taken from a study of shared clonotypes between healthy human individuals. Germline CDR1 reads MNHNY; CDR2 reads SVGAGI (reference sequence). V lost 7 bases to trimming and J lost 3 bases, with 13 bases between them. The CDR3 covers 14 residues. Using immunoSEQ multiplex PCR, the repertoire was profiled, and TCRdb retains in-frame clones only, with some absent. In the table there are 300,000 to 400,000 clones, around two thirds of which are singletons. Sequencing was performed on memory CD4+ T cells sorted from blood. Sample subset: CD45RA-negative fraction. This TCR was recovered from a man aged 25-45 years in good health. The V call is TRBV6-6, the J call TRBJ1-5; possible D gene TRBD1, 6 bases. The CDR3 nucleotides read TGTGCCAGCACTGGGACATTACTCAATCAGCCCCAGCATTTT. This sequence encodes CASTGTLLNQPQHF.